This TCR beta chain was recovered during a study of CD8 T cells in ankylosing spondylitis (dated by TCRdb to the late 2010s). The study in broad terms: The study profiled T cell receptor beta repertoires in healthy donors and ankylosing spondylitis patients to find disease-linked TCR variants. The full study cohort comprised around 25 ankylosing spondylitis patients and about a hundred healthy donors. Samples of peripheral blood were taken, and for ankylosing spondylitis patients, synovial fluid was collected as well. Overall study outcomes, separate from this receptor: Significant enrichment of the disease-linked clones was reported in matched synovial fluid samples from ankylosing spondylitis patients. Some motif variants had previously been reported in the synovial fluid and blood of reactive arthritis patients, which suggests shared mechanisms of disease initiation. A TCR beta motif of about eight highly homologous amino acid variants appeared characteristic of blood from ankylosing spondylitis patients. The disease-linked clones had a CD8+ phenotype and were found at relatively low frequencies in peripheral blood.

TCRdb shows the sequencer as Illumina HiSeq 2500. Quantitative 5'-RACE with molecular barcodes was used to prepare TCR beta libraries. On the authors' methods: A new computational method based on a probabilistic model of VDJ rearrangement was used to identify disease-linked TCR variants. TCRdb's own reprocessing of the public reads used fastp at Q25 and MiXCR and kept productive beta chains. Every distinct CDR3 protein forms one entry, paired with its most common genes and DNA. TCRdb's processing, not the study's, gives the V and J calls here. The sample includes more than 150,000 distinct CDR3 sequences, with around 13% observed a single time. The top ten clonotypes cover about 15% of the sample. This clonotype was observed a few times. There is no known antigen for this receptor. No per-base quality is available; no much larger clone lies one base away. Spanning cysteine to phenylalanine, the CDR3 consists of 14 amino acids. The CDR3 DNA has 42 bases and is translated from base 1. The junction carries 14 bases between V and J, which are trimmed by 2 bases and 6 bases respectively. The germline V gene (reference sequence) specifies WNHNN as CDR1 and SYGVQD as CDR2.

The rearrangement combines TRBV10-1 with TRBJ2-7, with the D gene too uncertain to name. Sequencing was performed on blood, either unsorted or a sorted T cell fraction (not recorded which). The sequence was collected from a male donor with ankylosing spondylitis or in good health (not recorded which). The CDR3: CASSETAIWGEQYF. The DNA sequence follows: TGCGCCAGCAGTGAGACGGCCATCTGGGGCGAGCAGTACTTC.